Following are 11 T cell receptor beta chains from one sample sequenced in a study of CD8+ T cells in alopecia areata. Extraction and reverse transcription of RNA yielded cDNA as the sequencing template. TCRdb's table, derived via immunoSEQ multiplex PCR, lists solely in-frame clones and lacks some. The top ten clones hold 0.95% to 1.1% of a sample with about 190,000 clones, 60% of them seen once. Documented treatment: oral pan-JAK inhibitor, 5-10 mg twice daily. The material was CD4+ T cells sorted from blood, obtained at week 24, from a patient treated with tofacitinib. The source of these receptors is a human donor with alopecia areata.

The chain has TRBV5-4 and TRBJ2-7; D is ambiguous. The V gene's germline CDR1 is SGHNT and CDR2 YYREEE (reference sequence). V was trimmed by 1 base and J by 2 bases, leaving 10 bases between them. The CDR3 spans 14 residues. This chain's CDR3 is CASSLFEATYEQYF. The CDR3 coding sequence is TGTGCCAGCAGCTTGTTTGAGGCCACCTACGAGCAGTACTTC.

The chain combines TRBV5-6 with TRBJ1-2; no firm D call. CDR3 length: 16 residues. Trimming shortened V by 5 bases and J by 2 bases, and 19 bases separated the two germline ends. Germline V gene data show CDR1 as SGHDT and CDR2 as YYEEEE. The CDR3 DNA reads TGTGCCAGCAGGGCTCACACAAGTGGGCGCAACTATGGCTACACCTTC. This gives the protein CASRAHTSGRNYGYTF.

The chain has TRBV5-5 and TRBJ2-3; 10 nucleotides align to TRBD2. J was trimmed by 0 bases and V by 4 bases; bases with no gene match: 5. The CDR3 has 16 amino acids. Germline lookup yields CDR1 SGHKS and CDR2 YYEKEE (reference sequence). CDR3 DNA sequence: TGTGCCAGCAGCGGGGGACTAGCGCCTAGCACAGATACGCAGTATTTT. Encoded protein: CASSGGLAPSTDTQYF. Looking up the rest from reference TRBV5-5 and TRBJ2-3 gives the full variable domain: DAGVTQSPTHLIKTRGQQVTLRCSPISGHKSVSWYQQVLGQGPQFIFQYYEKEERGRGNFPDRFSARQFPNYSSELNVNALLLGDSALYLCASSGGLAPSTDTQYFGPGTRLTVL.

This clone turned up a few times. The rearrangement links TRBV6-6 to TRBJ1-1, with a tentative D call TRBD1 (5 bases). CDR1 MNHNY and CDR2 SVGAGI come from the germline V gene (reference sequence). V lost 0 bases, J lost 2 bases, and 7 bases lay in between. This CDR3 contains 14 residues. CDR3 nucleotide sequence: TGTGCCAGCAGTTACTCAGGGGAAAACACTGAAGCTTTCTTT. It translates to CASSYSGENTEAFF.

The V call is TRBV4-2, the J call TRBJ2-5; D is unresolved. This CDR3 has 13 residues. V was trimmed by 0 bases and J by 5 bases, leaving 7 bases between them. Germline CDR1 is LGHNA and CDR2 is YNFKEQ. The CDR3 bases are TGTGCCAGCAGCCAAGAACGGCTGGAGACCCAGTACTTC. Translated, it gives CASSQERLETQYF.

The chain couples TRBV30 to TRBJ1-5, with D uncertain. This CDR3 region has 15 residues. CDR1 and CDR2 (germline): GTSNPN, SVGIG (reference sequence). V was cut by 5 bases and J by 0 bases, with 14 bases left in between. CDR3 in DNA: TGTGCCTGGGGATTATCGGGGTCTAGCAATCAGCCCCAGCATTTT. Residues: CAWGLSGSSNQPQHF.

CDR3 bases: TGTGCCTGGGCGGTGAACACTGAAGCTTTCTTT. It encodes CAWAVNTEAFF. The rearrangement uses TRBV30 and TRBJ1-1; unclear D gene. Germline lookup yields CDR1 GTSNPN and CDR2 SVGIG (reference sequence). V lost 5 bases and J 0 bases, leaving 4 bases between the germline ends. There are 11 residues in the CDR3.

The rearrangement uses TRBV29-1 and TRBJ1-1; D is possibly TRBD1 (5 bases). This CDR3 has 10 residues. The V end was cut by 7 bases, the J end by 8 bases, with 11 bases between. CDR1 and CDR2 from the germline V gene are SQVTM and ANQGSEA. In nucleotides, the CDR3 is TGCAGCGGGGGGACGGGAGAAGCTTTCTTT. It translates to CSGGTGEAFF.

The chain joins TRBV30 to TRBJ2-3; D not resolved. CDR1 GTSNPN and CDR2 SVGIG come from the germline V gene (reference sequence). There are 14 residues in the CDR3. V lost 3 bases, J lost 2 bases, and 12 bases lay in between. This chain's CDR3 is CAWRTVQNTDTQYF. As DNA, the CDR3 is TGTGCCTGGAGAACGGTTCAGAACACAGATACGCAGTATTTT.

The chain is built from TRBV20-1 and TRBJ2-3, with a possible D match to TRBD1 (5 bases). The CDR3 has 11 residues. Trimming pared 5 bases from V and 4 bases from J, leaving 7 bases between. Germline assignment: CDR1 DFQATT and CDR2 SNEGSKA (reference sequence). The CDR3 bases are TGCAGTGCTTTCAGGGCAGATACGCAGTATTTT. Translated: CSAFRADTQYF.

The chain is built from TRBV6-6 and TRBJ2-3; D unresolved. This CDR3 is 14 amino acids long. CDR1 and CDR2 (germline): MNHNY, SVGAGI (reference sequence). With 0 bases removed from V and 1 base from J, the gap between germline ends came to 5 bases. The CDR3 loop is CASSYSARTDTQYF. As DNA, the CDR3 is TGTGCCAGCAGTTACTCGGCCCGCACAGATACGCAGTATTTT.